This T cell receptor (beta chain) was sequenced for a study of tumor-infiltrating lymphocytes in primary liver carcinoma. Co-extracting RNA and DNA was done with roughly 17-33 mg of unsorted bulk tissue as input. There were only treatment-naive patients, all with chronic HBV infection. CDR1 is SGDLS and CDR2 is YYNGEE in the germline V gene. This CDR3 is 14 amino acids long. Trimming shortened V by 1 base and J by 9 bases, and 16 bases separated the two germline ends. Study-level points and caveats: Whereas tumor region pairs overlapped more, tumor-adjacent and tumor-blood pairs overlapped less.

As to this clonotype: The antigen remains unidentified. Since a much larger clone is just one base distant, this may be a read error.

Total RNA (about 500 ng) served as template for TCR beta cDNA synthesis primed by a constant-region primer. A slightly modified ARM-PCR protocol with three nested multiplex PCR rounds produced these TCR beta libraries. Rounds one and two of PCR, each of 10 cycles, were primed with TRBV1-TRBV30 forward primers and a C-beta reverse primer. TCRdb recomputed calls from the multiplex PCR reads with MiXCR, one row per CDR3 protein. In the table there are tens of thousands of distinct CDR3 sequences, 73% of which are singletons. The rearrangement links TRBV9 to TRBJ1-2; D might be TRBD1 (6 bases). The TCR sequence derives from a man between 35 and 55 years old with primary liver carcinoma and hepatitis B virus infection. Material: liver tumor tissue from sampling region 2. The subset here: tumor region T2, inferior pole. The CDR3, as DNA: TGTGCCAGCAGCGTATTAGGGGGAGCCACCAGCTACACCTTC. Its translation: CASSVLGGATSYTF.